This record concerns one T cell receptor beta chain sequence. Antigen: not known. This CDR3 has 13 residues. From germline, CDR1 is SGHNT and CDR2 YYREEE (reference sequence). Deletions cut 1 base from V and 4 bases from J, with 8 bases between. This record comes from a study of OX40 agonist ivuxolimab in advanced cancers. Study context: All patients had ivuxolimab intravenously every 2 weeks at 0.01 to 10 mg/kg. The dose-escalation cohort was about 86% male, with a mean age of 60 years, ranging roughly 20 to 80.

Overall study findings and caveats: Average numbers of expanded clones were greater in CD8+ T cells than in CD4+.

The assay was immunoSEQ multiplex PCR, and TCRdb's table has in-frame clones only and misses some. The table shows about 79,000 clones, with about 90% occurring only once. Patients who had autoimmune disease history or got systemic immunosuppression were left out. The receptor comes from an adult with an advanced solid tumor such as melanoma, head and neck, liver or kidney cancer. Sample: CD4+ or CD8+ T cells sorted from blood, taken in a trial of the OX40 agonist ivuxolimab. The J gene is TRBJ1-1, the V gene TRBV5-4; D gene ambiguous. CDR3 residues: CASSLSGPTEAFF. CDR3 DNA: TGTGCCAGCAGCTTGTCCGGGCCCACTGAAGCTTTCTTT.